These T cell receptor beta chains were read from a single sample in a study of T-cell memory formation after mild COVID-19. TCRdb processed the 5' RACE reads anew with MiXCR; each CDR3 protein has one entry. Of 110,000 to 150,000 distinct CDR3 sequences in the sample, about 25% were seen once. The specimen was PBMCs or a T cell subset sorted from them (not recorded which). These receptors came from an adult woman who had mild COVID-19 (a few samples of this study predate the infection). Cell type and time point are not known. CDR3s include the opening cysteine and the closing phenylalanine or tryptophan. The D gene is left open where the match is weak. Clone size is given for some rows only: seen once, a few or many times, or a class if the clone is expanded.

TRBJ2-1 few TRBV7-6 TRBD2 CASSLAGLAGGGNEQFF TGTGCCAGCAGCTTAGCGGGACTAGCGGGAGGAGGCAATGAGCAGTTCTTC
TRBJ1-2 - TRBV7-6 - CASSQVTLDGYTF TGTGCCAGCAGCCAAGTAACCCTTGATGGCTACACCTTC
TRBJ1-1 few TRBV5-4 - CASSLEGGINTEAFF TGTGCCAGCAGCTTGGAGGGGGGTATAAACACTGAAGCTTTCTTT
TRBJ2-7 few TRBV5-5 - CASSLGLSPYEQYF TGTGCCAGCAGCTTGGGTCTCAGTCCCTACGAGCAGTACTTC
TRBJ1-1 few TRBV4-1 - CASSQVQGSEAFF TGCGCCAGCAGCCAAGTACAGGGCTCTGAAGCTTTCTTT
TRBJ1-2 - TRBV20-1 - CSALRANYGYTF TGCAGTGCTCTCAGAGCTAACTATGGCTACACCTTC
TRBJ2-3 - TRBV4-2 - CASSPREAGQVGDTQYF TGTGCCAGCAGCCCTCGAGAGGCGGGACAAGTCGGAGATACGCAGTATTTT
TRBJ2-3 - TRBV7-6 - CASSSTGPQYF TGTGCCAGCAGCTCCACCGGGCCGCAGTATTTT
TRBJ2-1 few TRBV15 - CATSRDPGTRSSYNEQFF TGTGCCACCAGCAGAGACCCCGGGACTCGGAGCTCCTACAATGAGCAGTTCTTC
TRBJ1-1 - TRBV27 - CASSFIGNTEAFF TGTGCCAGCAGTTTTATCGGGAACACTGAAGCTTTCTTT
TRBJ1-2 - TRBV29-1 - CSVEDPYGYTF TGCAGCGTTGAAGACCCCTATGGCTACACCTTC